The rows below give T cell receptor beta chains drawn from one sample of a study of OX40 agonist ivuxolimab in advanced cancers. The assay was immunoSEQ multiplex PCR, and TCRdb's table has in-frame clones only and misses some. Of about 37,000 clones listed, about 78% are singletons. The starting material was CD4+ or CD8+ T cells sorted from blood, obtained in a trial of the OX40 agonist ivuxolimab. These receptors originate from an adult with an advanced solid tumor such as melanoma, head and neck, liver or kidney cancer. CDR3s include the opening cysteine and the closing phenylalanine or tryptophan. A D gene is named only where the DNA matches it firmly. Size values are once, few and many counts, or a class for expanded clones, and some rows have none.

v_gene,d_gene,j_gene,abundance,CDR3aa,CDR3nt
TRBV11-2,.,TRBJ2-3,.,CASSLGIGAPDTQYF,TGTGCCAGCAGCTTGGGGATAGGAGCCCCAGATACGCAGTATTTT
TRBV7-2,TRBD2,TRBJ2-1,.,CASNGREEAYYNEQFF,TGTGCCAGCAATGGGCGGGAGGAGGCGTACTACAATGAGCAGTTCTTC
TRBV30,.,TRBJ2-1,.,CACNEQFF,TGTGCCTGCAATGAGCAGTTCTTC
TRBV7-2,TRBD2,TRBJ2-3,.,CASSLAPLARIVTQYF,TGTGCCAGCAGCTTAGCTCCACTAGCGCGGATCGTTACGCAGTATTTT
TRBV5-1,TRBD1,TRBJ2-1,.,CASSPEGGAYNEQFF,TGCGCCAGCAGCCCGGAAGGGGGCGCCTACAATGAGCAGTTCTTC
TRBV9,.,TRBJ2-7,.,CASSAISLGEQYF,TGTGCCAGCAGCGCCATTTCCCTTGGGGAGCAGTACTTC
TRBV9,.,TRBJ1-3,.,CASSVEGRGWDTIYF,TGTGCCAGCAGCGTAGAGGGCCGGGGATGGGACACCATATATTTT
TRBV5-5,.,TRBJ2-5,.,CASSLRGEEQDGETQYF,TGTGCCAGCAGCTTAAGGGGCGAGGAACAGGATGGAGAGACCCAGTACTTC
TRBV7-8,.,TRBJ2-5,.,CASSLVREDSSQETQYF,TGTGCCAGCAGCTTGGTCCGAGAAGACAGCAGTCAAGAGACCCAGTACTTC
TRBV7-2,.,TRBJ1-1,.,CASSSPGLPNTEAFF,TGTGCCAGCAGCTCTCCGGGACTACCGAACACTGAAGCTTTCTTT
TRBV27,TRBD2,TRBJ2-5,once,CASSILAGGQETQYF,TGTGCCAGCAGTATACTAGCGGGGGGGCAGGAGACCCAGTACTTC
TRBV7-8,TRBD1,TRBJ2-2,.,CASSLGQGRTGELFF,TGTGCCAGCAGCTTAGGACAGGGGAGGACCGGGGAGCTGTTTTTT
TRBV6-5,.,TRBJ1-6,.,CASKSYNSPLHF,TGTGCCAGCAAATCGTATAATTCACCCCTCCACTTT
TRBV28,TRBD1,TRBJ1-3,.,CASSGQGSLNTIYF,TGTGCCAGCAGTGGACAGGGAAGCCTTAACACCATATATTTT
TRBV4-1,.,TRBJ2-3,.,CASSPQAPTPPVGDTQYF,TGCGCCAGCAGCCCGCAAGCTCCGACTCCACCTGTGGGGGATACGCAGTATTTT
TRBV7-9,.,TRBJ2-3,.,CASSHLETRPDTQYF,TGTGCCAGCAGTCATCTGGAGACTAGACCAGATACGCAGTATTTT
TRBV18,TRBD1,TRBJ1-3,.,CASSPPSTKGAVGNTIYF,TGTGCCAGCTCACCACCGAGCACCAAGGGGGCAGTTGGAAACACCATATATTTT
TRBV7-2,TRBD1,TRBJ1-2,.,CASSLFDRGYGYTF,TGTGCCAGCAGCTTATTCGACAGGGGGTATGGCTACACCTTC
TRBV7-2,TRBD2,TRBJ2-7,few,CASSPGLAGGFFSYEQYF,TGTGCCAGCAGCCCCGGACTAGCGGGAGGATTTTTCTCCTACGAGCAGTACTTC
TRBV2,TRBD1,TRBJ2-3,.,CASRRQGPDTQYF,TGTGCCAGCAGGAGACAGGGCCCAGATACGCAGTATTTT
TRBV5-1,.,TRBJ2-1,many,CASSLESEQFF,TGCGCCAGCAGCTTGGAGTCGGAGCAGTTCTTC
TRBV5-1,.,TRBJ2-1,few,CASSLGGQSYNEQFF,TGCGCCAGCAGCTTGGGTGGGCAATCCTACAATGAGCAGTTCTTC